This T cell receptor (beta chain) is from a study of Ad26.COV2.S vaccination and SARS-CoV-2 variants. Whole-study context: Ad26.COV2.S shots went into the muscle once or twice, 56 days apart.

As to treatment: some 20 received Ad26.COV2.S at low or high dose, single or two shots; a few received placebo; per-sample allocation not given. Day 63 following the first vaccine or placebo injection was when the samples were taken. The CDR3 covers 14 residues. Trimming at V came to 2 bases and at J to 4 bases, leaving 3 bases not matched to a gene. Germline V gene lookup returns CDR1 SGHNT and CDR2 YYREEE (reference sequence). This table comes from immunoSEQ multiplex PCR, and its TCRdb copy is limited to in-frame clones, with some not included. This table holds around 450,000 clones, 85% to 90% found once.

Specimen: peripheral blood, collected in a trial of Ad26.COV2.S vaccine versus placebo. The source of this sequence is a person between 18 and 59 years old who received the Ad26.COV2.S COVID-19 vaccine or a placebo. The chain recombines TRBV5-4 with TRBJ2-1; 7 nucleotides match TRBD2. This chain's CDR3 is CASSFAGAYNEQFF. CDR3 sequence (DNA): TGTGCCAGCAGCTTCGCGGGAGCTTACAATGAGCAGTTCTTC.